This T cell receptor (beta chain) derives from a study of regulatory T cells in long-lasting Graves disease. This clonotype was counted ten times or more. Described time point: newly diagnosed GD, antithyroid drugs for less than 3 months. The TCR library was prepared using RNA isolated from PBMCs. Xi'an, China, was home to the endocrinology department that provided patients. According to the study, TCR beta libraries were built with iRepertoire HTBI primers and CDR3-region Arm-PCR. One entry per CDR3 protein results from TCRdb running MiXCR on the multiplex PCR reads. The table has about 440,000 distinct CDR3 sequences, less than 20% seen once; the top ten hold around 11%. Trimming left V 4 bases short and J 2 bases short, with 9 bases between. CDR3 length equals 13 residues. Per the germline V gene, CDR1 is GTSNPN and CDR2 is SVGIG (reference sequence). The same sample was also used in a study of T cells in Graves' hyperthyroidism and ophthalmopathy. Turning to that study: Stable hyperthyroidism: no ophthalmopathy progression over 18 months of follow-up. Diagnosis of hyperthyroidism was new in patients aged 18 to 65, and its duration was under 2 months. The model made its ophthalmopathy prediction, and onset followed a median 6.5 months later.

The J gene is TRBJ2-1, the V gene TRBV30; weak D call: TRBD1 (5 bases). This receptor was obtained from a young woman with Graves disease. The specimen was peripheral blood mononuclear cells (PBMCs), collected at new diagnosis, from a patient treated with antithyroid drugs. The CDR3: CAWKGLAYNEQFF. CDR3 nucleotides: TGTGCCTGGAAGGGGCTGGCCTACAATGAGCAGTTCTTC.